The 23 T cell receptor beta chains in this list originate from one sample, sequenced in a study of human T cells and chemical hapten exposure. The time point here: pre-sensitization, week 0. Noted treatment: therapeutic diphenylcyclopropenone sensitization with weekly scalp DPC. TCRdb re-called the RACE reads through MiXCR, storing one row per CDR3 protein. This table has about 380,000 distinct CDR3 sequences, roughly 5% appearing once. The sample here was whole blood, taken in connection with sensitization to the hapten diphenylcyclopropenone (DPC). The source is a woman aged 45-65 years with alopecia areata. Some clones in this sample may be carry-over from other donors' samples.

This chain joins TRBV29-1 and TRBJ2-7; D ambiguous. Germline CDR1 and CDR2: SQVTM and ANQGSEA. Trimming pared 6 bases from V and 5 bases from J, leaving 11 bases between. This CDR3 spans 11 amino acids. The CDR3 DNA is TGCAGCGTCGCCTTAACAGACGAGCAGTACTTC. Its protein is CSVALTDEQYF.

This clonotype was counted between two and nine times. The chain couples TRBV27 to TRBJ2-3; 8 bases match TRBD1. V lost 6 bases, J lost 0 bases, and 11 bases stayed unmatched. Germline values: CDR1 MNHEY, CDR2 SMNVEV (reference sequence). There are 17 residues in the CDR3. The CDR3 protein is CASSPFRTGRSTDTQYF. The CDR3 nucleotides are TGTGCCAGCAGCCCTTTTCGGACAGGGAGAAGCACAGATACGCAGTATTTT.

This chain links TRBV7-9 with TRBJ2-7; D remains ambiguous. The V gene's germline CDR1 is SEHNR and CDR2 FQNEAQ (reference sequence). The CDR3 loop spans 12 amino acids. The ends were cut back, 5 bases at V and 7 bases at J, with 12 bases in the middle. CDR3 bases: TGTGCCAGCAGCCGGGCCACGCAGGAGCAGTACTTC. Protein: CASSRATQEQYF.

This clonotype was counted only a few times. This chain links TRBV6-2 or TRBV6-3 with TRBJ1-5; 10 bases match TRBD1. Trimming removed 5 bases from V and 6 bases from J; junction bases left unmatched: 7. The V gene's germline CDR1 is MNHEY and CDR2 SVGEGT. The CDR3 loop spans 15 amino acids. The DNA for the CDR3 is TGTGCCAGCAGTGGGGACAGGGGATTGGGTCAGCCCCAGCATTTT. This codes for CASSGDRGLGQPQHF.

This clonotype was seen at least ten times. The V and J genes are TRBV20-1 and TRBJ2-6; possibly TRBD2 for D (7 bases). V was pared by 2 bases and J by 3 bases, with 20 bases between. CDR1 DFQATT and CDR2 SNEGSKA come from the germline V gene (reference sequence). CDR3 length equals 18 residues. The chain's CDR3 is CSARSLRGAGGGANVLTF. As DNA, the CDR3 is TGCAGTGCTAGATCCCTACGGGGGGCCGGAGGTGGGGCCAACGTCCTGACTTTC.

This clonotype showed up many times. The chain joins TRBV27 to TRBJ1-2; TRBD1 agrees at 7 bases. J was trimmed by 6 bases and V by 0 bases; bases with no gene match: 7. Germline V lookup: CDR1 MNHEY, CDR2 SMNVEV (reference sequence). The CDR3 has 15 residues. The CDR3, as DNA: TGTGCCAGCAGTTTATCCCTGACAGGGAACAATGGCTACACCTTC. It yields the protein CASSLSLTGNNGYTF.

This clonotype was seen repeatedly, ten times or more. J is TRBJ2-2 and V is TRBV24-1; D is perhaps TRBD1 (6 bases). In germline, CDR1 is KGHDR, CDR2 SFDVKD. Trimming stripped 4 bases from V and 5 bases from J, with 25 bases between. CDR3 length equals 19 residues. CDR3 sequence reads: CATSDPTGPRASRTGELFF. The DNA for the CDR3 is TGTGCCACCAGTGACCCCACAGGGCCGAGGGCCAGTCGTACCGGGGAGCTGTTTTTT.

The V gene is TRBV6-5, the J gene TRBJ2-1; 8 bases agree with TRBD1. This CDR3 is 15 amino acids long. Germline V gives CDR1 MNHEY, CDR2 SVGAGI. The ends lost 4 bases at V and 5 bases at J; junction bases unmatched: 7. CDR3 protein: CASSFSGTGHNEQFF. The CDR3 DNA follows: TGTGCCAGCAGTTTTTCCGGGACAGGCCACAATGAGCAGTTCTTC.

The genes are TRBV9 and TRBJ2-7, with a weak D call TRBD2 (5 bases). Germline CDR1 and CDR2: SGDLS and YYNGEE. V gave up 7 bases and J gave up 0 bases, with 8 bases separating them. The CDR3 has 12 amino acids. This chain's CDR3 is CASGSRSYEQYF. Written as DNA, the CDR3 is TGTGCCAGCGGGAGCCGCTCCTACGAGCAGTACTTC.

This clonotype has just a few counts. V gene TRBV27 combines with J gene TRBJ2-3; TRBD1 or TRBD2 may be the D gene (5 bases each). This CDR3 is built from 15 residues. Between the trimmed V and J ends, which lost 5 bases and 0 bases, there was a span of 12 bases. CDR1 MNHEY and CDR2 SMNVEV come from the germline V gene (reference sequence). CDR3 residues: CASSPKGRSTDTQYF. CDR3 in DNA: TGTGCCAGCAGTCCCAAGGGACGGAGCACAGATACGCAGTATTTT.

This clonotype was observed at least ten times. For the CDR3, the DNA is TGTGCCAGCAGTTACTCGCGGGCAGGGCCCTCACCCCTCCACTTT. Its translation: CASSYSRAGPSPLHF. The chain has TRBV6-5 and TRBJ1-6; a possible D gene is TRBD1 (5 bases). This CDR3 region has 15 residues. The V gene lost 0 bases and the J gene lost 10 bases, with 13 bases spanning the gap. Germline-derived CDR1 and CDR2 are MNHEY and SVGAGI.

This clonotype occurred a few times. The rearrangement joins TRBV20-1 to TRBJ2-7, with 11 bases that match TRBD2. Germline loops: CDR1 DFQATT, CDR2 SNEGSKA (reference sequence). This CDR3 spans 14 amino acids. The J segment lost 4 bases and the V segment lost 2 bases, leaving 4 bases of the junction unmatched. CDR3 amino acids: CSARSRLAGYEQYF. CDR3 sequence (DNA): TGCAGTGCTAGATCACGACTAGCGGGATACGAGCAGTACTTC.

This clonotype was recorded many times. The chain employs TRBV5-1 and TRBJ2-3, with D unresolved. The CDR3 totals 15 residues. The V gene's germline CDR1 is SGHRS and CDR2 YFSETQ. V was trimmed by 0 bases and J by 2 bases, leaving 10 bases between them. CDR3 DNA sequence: TGCGCCAGCAGCTTGGGTCTCCCAGACACAGATACGCAGTATTTT. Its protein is CASSLGLPDTDTQYF.

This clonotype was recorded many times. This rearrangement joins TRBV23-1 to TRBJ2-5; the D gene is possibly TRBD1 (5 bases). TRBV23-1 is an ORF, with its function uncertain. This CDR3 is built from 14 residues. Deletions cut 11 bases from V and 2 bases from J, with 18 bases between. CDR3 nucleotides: TGCGCCGCGTGGGCTTCTGACAGACAAGAGACCCAGTACTTC. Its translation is CAAWASDRQETQYF.

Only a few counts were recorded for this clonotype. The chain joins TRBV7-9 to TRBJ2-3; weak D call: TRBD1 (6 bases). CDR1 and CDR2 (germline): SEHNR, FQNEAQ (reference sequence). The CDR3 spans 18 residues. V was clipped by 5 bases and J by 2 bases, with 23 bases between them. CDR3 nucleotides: TGTGCCAGCAGCCCCCAGGACAGAACGGGGCCCCACACAGATACGCAGTATTTT. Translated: CASSPQDRTGPHTDTQYF. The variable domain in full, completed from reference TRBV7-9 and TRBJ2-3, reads DTGVSQNPRHKITKRGQNVTFRCDPISEHNRLYWYRQTLGQGPEFLTYFQNEAQLEKSRLLSDRFSAERPKGSFSTLEIQRTEQGDSAMYLCASSPQDRTGPHTDTQYFGPGTRLTVL.

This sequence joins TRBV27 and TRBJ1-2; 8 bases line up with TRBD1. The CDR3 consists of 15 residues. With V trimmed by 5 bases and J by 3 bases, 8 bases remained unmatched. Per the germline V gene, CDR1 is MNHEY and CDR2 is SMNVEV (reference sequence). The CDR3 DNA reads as TGTGCCAGCAGTCCACGACAGGGGCGGTACTATGGCTACACCTTC. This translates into CASSPRQGRYYGYTF.

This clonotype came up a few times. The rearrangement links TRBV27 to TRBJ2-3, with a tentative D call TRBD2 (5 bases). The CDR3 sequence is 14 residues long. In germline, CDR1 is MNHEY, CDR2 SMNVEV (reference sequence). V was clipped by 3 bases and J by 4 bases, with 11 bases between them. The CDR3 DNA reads TGTGCCAGCAGTTTGAGGGTTTATGCAGATACGCAGTATTTT. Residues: CASSLRVYADTQYF.

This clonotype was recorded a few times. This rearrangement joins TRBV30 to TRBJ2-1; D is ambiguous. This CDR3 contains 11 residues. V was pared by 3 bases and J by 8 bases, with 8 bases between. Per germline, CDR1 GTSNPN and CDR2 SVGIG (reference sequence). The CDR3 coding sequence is TGTGCCTGGAGCGCGATGGATGAGCAGTTCTTC. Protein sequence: CAWSAMDEQFF.

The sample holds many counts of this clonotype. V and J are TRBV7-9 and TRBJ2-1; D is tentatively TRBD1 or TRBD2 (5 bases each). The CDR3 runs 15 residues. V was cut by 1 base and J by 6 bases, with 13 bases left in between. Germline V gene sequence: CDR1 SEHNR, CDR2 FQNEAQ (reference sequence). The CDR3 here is CASSLVVGTSNEQFF. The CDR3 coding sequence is TGTGCCAGCAGCTTAGTTGTGGGGACGTCCAATGAGCAGTTCTTC.

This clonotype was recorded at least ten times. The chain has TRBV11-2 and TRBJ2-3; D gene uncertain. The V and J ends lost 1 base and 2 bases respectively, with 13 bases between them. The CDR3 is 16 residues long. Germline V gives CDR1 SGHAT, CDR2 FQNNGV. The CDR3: CASSLGSFPNTDTQYF. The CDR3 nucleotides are TGTGCCAGCAGCTTAGGCTCGTTTCCTAACACAGATACGCAGTATTTT.

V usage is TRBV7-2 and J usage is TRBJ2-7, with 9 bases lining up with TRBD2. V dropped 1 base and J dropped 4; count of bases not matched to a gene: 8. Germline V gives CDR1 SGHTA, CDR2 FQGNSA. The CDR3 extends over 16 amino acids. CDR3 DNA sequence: TGTGCCAGCAGCTTAGGTGCTAGCGGGACCGCTTACGAGCAGTACTTC. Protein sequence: CASSLGASGTAYEQYF. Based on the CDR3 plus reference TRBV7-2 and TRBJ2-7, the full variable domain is GAGVSQSPSNKVTEKGKDVELRCDPISGHTALYWYRQSLGQGLEFLIYFQGNSAPDKSGLPSDRFSAERTGGSVSTLTIQRTQQEDSAVYLCASSLGASGTAYEQYFGPGTRLTVT.

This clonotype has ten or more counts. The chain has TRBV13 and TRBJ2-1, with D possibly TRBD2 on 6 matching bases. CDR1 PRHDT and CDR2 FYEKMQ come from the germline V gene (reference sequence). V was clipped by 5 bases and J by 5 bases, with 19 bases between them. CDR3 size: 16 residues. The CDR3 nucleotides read TGTGCCAGCAGCCCCCGGGACTCCAATTTTCACAATGAGCAGTTCTTC. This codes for CASSPRDSNFHNEQFF.

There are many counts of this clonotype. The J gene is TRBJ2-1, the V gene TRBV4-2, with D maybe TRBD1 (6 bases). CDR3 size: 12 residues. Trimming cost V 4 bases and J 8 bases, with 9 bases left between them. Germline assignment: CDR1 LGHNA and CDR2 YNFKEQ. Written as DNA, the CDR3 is TGTGCCAGCAGCCTGGGGGCAGATGAGCAGTTCTTC. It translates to CASSLGADEQFF.